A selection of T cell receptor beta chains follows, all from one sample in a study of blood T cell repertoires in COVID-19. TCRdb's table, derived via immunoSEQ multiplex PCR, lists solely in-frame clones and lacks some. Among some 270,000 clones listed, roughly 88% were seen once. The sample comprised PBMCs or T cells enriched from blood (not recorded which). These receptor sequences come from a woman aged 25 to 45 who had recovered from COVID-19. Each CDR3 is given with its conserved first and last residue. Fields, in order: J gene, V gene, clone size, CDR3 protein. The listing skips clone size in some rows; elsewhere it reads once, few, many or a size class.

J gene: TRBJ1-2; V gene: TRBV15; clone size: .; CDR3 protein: CATSRDGGGYTF
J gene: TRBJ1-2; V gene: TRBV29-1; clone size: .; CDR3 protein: CSVEDPPGRANYGYTF
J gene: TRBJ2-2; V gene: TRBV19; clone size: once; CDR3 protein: CASSARDRAHTGELFF
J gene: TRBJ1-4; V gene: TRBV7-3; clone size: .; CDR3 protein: CASSLGVRTDSTNEKLFF
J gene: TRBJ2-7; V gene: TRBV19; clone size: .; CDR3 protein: CASSIRQAYEQYF
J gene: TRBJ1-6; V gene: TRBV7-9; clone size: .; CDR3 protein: CASSLAGGQGLNSPLHF
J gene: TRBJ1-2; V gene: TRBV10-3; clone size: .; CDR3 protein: CAISESDGYTF
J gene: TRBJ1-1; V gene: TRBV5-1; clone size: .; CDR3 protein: CASSLGQGANTEAFF
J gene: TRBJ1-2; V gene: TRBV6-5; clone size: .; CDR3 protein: CASSYEGGDGYTF
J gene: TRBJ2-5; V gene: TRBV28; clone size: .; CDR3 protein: CASARRGTQYF
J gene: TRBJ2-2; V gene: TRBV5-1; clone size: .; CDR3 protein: CASSPGTGGTGELFF
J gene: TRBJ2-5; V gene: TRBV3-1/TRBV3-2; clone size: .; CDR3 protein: CASSRQGAGGTQYF
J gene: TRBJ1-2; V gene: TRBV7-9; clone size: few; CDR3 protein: CASSFGGSYGYTF
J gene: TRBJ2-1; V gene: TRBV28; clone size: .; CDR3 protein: CASSFGSEQFF
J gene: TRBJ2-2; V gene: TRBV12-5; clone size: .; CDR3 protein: CASGLSVLTSGDTGELFF
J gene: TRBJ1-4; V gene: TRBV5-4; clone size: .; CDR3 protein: CASSVQQGGNEKLFF
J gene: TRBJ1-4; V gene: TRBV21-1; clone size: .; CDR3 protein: CASSTPGQEKLFF
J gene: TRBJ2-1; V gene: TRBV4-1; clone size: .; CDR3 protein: CASSQDRLAAYNEQFF
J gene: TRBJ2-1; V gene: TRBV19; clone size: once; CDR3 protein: CASSIRDRVYNEQFF
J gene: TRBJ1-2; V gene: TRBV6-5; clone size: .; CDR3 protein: CASSYSIGTHYGYTF
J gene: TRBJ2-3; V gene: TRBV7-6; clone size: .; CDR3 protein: CASSLDREGGGAPDTQYF
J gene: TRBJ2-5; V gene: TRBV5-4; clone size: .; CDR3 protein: CASSLRRTSGGLETQYF
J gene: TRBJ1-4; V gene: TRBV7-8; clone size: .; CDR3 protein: CASSLGAMAGLGEKLFF
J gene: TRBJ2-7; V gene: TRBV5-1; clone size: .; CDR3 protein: CASSPAVRTGTIHEQYF
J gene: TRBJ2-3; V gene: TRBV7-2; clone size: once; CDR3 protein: CASSVLVEPSTDTQYF
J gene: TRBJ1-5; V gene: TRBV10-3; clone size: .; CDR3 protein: CAISNWLQGNQPQHF
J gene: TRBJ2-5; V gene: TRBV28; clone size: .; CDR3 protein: CASNPLGLGETQYF
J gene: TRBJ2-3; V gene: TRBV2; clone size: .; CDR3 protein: CASSELVNRPSSTDTQYF
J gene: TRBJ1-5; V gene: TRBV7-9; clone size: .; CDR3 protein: CASSSTPGGGRGRAQPQHF
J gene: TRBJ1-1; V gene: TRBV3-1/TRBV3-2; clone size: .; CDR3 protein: CASIPTGNTEAFF
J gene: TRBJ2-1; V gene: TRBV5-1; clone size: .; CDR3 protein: CASGPGDRETGEQFF
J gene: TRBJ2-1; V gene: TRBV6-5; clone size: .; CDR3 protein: CASTQGGQGKNEQFF
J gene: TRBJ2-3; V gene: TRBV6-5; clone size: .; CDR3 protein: CASSYDTSGATDTQYF
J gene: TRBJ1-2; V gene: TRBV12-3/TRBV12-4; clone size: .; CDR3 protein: CASAKTAYGYTF